These 32 T cell receptor beta chains came from one sample sequenced in a study of cytomegalovirus exposure and HLA in healthy donors. 60 Vbeta and 13 Jbeta primers were used in PCR. Sequencing was performed with immunoSEQ multiplex PCR; in TCRdb, only in-frame clones are kept and a portion is missing. The sample lists 250,000 to 350,000 clones, 75% to 90% occurring once. Sequencing was carried out using PBMCs. These receptors came from a man between 35 and 55 years old in good health and CMV-seropositive.

The chain employs TRBV28 and TRBJ2-7; TRBD2 matches at 8 bases. Germline assignment: CDR1 MDHEN and CDR2 SYDVKM. J was trimmed by 8 bases and V by 7 bases; bases with no gene match: 7. This CDR3 is built from 12 residues. The CDR3 spells CASTSGGDKQYF. CDR3 sequence (DNA): TGTGCCAGCACTTCGGGGGGGGACAAGCAGTACTTC.

V gene TRBV28 combines with J gene TRBJ1-2; D might be TRBD1 (6 bases). This CDR3 has 12 amino acids. Trimming left V 1 base short and J 8 bases short, with 8 bases between. Germline CDR1 and CDR2: MDHEN and SYDVKM. CDR3 protein: CASSLSTGGYTF. CDR3 sequence (DNA): TGTGCCAGCAGTTTATCCACAGGGGGCTACACCTTC.

The chain has TRBV5-1 and TRBJ2-7, with 9 nucleotides matching TRBD1. Germline trimming cut 6 bases from V and 2 bases from J; bases unmatched to any gene: 9. The CDR3 runs to 15 residues. Germline-derived CDR1 and CDR2 are SGHRS and YFSETQ. CDR3 sequence: CASNLGGTGTYEQYF. The CDR3, as DNA: TGCGCCAGCAACCTCGGGGGGACAGGGACCTACGAGCAGTACTTC.

The J gene is TRBJ2-3, the V gene TRBV29-1, with 10 bases lining up with TRBD2. Germline lookup yields CDR1 SQVTM and CDR2 ANQGSEA. This CDR3 region has 15 residues. The trim removed 6 bases at V and 1 base at J, leaving 7 bases unmatched. The DNA for the CDR3 is TGCAGCGTGCAACTAGCGGGACGACGCACAGATACGCAGTATTTT. It encodes CSVQLAGRRTDTQYF.

This chain joins TRBV5-1 and TRBJ2-2; 8 positions agree with TRBD2. Germline V gene lookup returns CDR1 SGHRS and CDR2 YFSETQ. V dropped 2 bases and J dropped 3; count of bases not matched to a gene: 0. This CDR3 comprises 14 residues. In nucleotides, the CDR3 is TGCGCCAGCAGCTTAGCGGGAGACACCGGGGAGCTGTTTTTT. Translating gives CASSLAGDTGELFF.

V gene TRBV7-6 combines with J gene TRBJ2-7; 11 bases line up with TRBD1. CDR3 length equals 15 residues. Germline assignment: CDR1 SGHVS and CDR2 FNYEAQ. After removal of 3 bases from V and 6 bases from J, the junction contained 7 bases not matched to a gene. The CDR3 loop is CASSFLGTGGSEQYF. CDR3 nucleotide sequence: TGTGCCAGCAGCTTTCTCGGGACAGGGGGATCCGAGCAGTACTTC.

The DNA for the CDR3 is TGTGCCAGCAGCCGGGCGGGTATAGGTGGCTACACCTTC. It codes for CASSRAGIGGYTF. The chain is built from TRBV28 and TRBJ1-2; D uncertain. Trimming took off 6 bases at V and 7 bases at J, with 15 bases between the two ends. This CDR3 contains 13 residues. The germline V gene has CDR1 MDHEN and CDR2 SYDVKM.

The chain links TRBV6-1 to TRBJ2-1; D perhaps matches TRBD2 (6 bases). This CDR3 comprises 17 residues. Germline V CDR1 and CDR2: MNHNS, SASEGT. V gave up 2 bases and J gave up 2 bases, with 16 bases separating them. The CDR3 DNA follows: TGTGCCAGCAGTGAACCGGTTTCGGCGGGGCCCTACAATGAGCAGTTCTTC. Residues: CASSEPVSAGPYNEQFF.

The CDR3 bases are TGTGCCAGCAGCTCGTATGACAGGGACAATCAGCCCCAGCATTTT. This codes for CASSSYDRDNQPQHF. The chain links TRBV11-3 to TRBJ1-5, with 7 positions matching TRBD1. Germline CDR1 and CDR2: SGHNT and YENEEA. Trimming took 4 bases from V and 3 from J; bases not matched to a gene: 6. This CDR3 has 15 amino acids.

V and J are TRBV5-4 and TRBJ2-5, with 9 nucleotides matching TRBD1. Germline V gives CDR1 SGHNT, CDR2 YYREEE (reference sequence). Germline trimming cut 0 bases from V and 4 bases from J; bases unmatched to any gene: 4. The CDR3 has 15 amino acids. Here the CDR3 DNA reads TGTGCCAGCAGCTTGGACGGGACAGGGATAGAGACCCAGTACTTC. Its translation: CASSLDGTGIETQYF.

This sequence joins TRBV5-4 and TRBJ1-1; D unclear. V lost 4 bases, J lost 1 base, and 8 bases lay in between. CDR1 SGHNT and CDR2 YYREEE come from the germline V gene (reference sequence). The CDR3 is 13 amino acids. CDR3 coding DNA: TGTGCCAGCAGCAGCGGATGGAACACTGAAGCTTTCTTT. It encodes CASSSGWNTEAFF.

As for this clone: This same CDR3 is encoded by further DNA sequences in the sample. J is TRBJ2-2 and V is TRBV19, with a possible D match to TRBD1 (5 bases). V shed 4 bases and J shed 1 base, with 10 bases lying between them. The CDR3 covers 15 residues. The V gene's germline CDR1 is LNHDA and CDR2 SQIVND (reference sequence). CDR3 residues: CASSRDRGNTGELFF. DNA for the CDR3: TGTGCCAGTAGTAGAGACAGAGGGAACACCGGGGAGCTGTTTTTT.

J is TRBJ2-5 and V is TRBV28; 7 bases are a match to TRBD2. Matching the DNA end better, TRBJ2-7 makes the J call doubtful. The CDR3 runs to 14 residues. The germline V gene has CDR1 MDHEN and CDR2 SYDVKM. CDR3 in DNA: TGTGCCAGCAGTTCCCCGGGACTAACCTACGAGCAGTACTTC. Translating it yields CASSSPGLTYEQYF.

This chain connects TRBV6-1 to TRBJ2-7; 10 positions agree with TRBD1. The germline gives CDR1 MNHNS, CDR2 SASEGT. J gave up 0 bases and V 2 bases, and 1 base lay outside the gene matches. The CDR3 totals 15 residues. This chain's CDR3 is CASSEWDRGSYEQYF. CDR3 DNA sequence: TGTGCCAGCAGTGAATGGGACAGGGGCTCCTACGAGCAGTACTTC.

The rearrangement joins TRBV4-2 to TRBJ2-1; 8 bases align to TRBD1. V was clipped by 3 bases and J by 4 bases; unmatched bases: 5. The CDR3 has 15 residues. The germline gives CDR1 LGHNA, CDR2 YNFKEQ. The CDR3 sequence: CASSHPGQGYNEQFF. Written as DNA, the CDR3 is TGTGCCAGCAGCCACCCCGGACAGGGTTACAATGAGCAGTTCTTC.

The gene calls are TRBV5-4 and TRBJ2-2, with a possible D match to TRBD1 (6 bases). The CDR3 loop spans 15 amino acids. Trimming removed 4 bases at V and 2 bases at J, with 12 bases between. Germline values: CDR1 SGHNT, CDR2 YYREEE (reference sequence). CDR3 residues: CASSRQGLNTGELFF. The CDR3 DNA reads TGTGCCAGCAGCCGCCAGGGGCTCAACACCGGGGAGCTGTTTTTT.

The genes are TRBV4-1 and TRBJ2-5; the match to TRBD2 covers 9 bases. CDR1 and CDR2 from the germline V gene are MGHRA and YSYEKL. Trimming at V came to 0 bases and at J to 11 bases, leaving 10 bases not matched to a gene. The CDR3 runs 15 residues. The CDR3 sequence is CASSQDLVRGREQYF. The DNA for the CDR3 is TGCGCCAGCAGCCAAGATCTAGTTCGCGGGAGGGAGCAGTACTTC.

This clone was detected many times. The V and J genes are TRBV18 and TRBJ1-1; 8 bases are shared with TRBD1. The CDR3 is 14 residues long. Trimming took 5 bases from V and 7 from J; bases not matched to a gene: 9. Germline V CDR1 and CDR2: KGHSH, LQKENI. CDR3 nucleotides: TGTGCCAGCTCAGGACAGGGTGCCAAGAGTGAAGCTTTCTTT. Amino acids: CASSGQGAKSEAFF.

The chain links TRBV6-6 to TRBJ1-4; a possible D gene is TRBD1 (5 bases). Trimming took 0 bases from V and 8 from J, leaving 10 bases between them. Looked up from germline, CDR1 is MNHNY and CDR2 is SVGAGI (reference sequence). This CDR3 spans 14 amino acids. DNA for the CDR3: TGTGCCAGCAGTTACTCGCGCCGGGGGGAAAAACTGTTTTTT. Protein sequence: CASSYSRRGEKLFF.

The chain joins TRBV4-1 to TRBJ1-4; maybe TRBD1 (5 bases). The CDR3 sequence is 17 residues long. The V end lost 0 bases, the J end lost 2 bases, and 13 bases lay between the germline ends. CDR1 is MGHRA and CDR2 is YSYEKL in the germline V gene. The chain's CDR3 is CASSQEPRQGTNEKLFF. The CDR3 DNA sequence: TGCGCCAGCAGCCAAGAGCCCCGGCAGGGTACTAATGAAAAACTGTTTTTT.

CDR3 sequence reads: CASSQDNYREAETQYF. For the CDR3, the DNA is TGCGCCAGCAGCCAAGATAACTACCGGGAGGCAGAGACCCAGTACTTC. V is TRBV4-3 and J is TRBJ2-5; 7 bases agree with TRBD2. V dropped 0 bases and J dropped 4; count of bases not matched to a gene: 8. CDR1 is LGHNA and CDR2 is YSLEER in the germline V gene. This CDR3 is built from 16 residues.

The V and J genes are TRBV5-4 and TRBJ1-2; D is unclear. V lost 5 bases and J lost 0, with 11 bases in between. This CDR3 contains 14 residues. CDR1 and CDR2 (germline): SGHNT, YYREEE (reference sequence). The CDR3 DNA reads as TGTGCCAGCAGGCTGCCTATAGCTAACTATGGCTACACCTTC. This translates into CASRLPIANYGYTF.

The chain is built from TRBV6-1 and TRBJ2-5, with D possibly matching TRBD2 (6 bases). The better agreement between TRBJ2-7 and the DNA end casts doubt on the J call. CDR3 length equals 15 residues. CDR1 and CDR2 from the germline V gene are MNHNS and SASEGT. The DNA for the CDR3 is TGTGCCAGCAGTGAACTCGGCGGGGCCTCCTACGAGCAGTACTTC. Translated: CASSELGGASYEQYF.

V gene TRBV7-8 combines with J gene TRBJ1-2, with D possibly being TRBD1 (6 bases). The CDR3 consists of 15 residues. Trimming removed 4 bases at V and 7 bases at J, with 19 bases between. Germline assignment: CDR1 SGHVS and CDR2 FQNEAQ. As DNA, the CDR3 is TGTGCCAGCAGCTCCCCAGCGAGGGGGTATGGTGGCTACACCTTC. Amino acids: CASSSPARGYGGYTF.

This clone was recorded once. The chain combines TRBV21-1 with TRBJ2-1; no check of the table's D call, TRBD1, against the DNA was made. TRBV21-1 is flagged as a pseudogene. There are 15 residues in the CDR3. Here the CDR3 reads CASSKGTGLPNEQFF. DNA for the CDR3: TGTGCCAGCAGCAAAGGGACAGGCCTCCCCAATGAGCAGTTCTTC.

This chain connects TRBV9 to TRBJ2-5; 7 bases match TRBD1. Germline V gene lookup returns CDR1 SGDLS and CDR2 YYNGEE. Trimming took 3 bases from V and 5 from J; bases not matched to a gene: 10. CDR3 length: 15 amino acids. This CDR3 is CASSAATGLGETQYF. The CDR3 DNA sequence: TGTGCCAGCAGCGCCGCGACAGGGCTAGGGGAGACCCAGTACTTC.

This chain connects TRBV18 to TRBJ1-2; no firm D call. The length of the CDR3 is 15 residues. Germline V lookup: CDR1 KGHSH, CDR2 LQKENI. Trimming took off 0 bases at V and 8 bases at J, with 16 bases between the two ends. The CDR3 loop is CASSPPAPGSEGYTF. The CDR3 region has the DNA TGTGCCAGCTCACCACCGGCGCCAGGATCTGAAGGCTACACCTTC. Full variable domain (rest looked up from reference TRBV18 and TRBJ1-2): NAGVMQNPRHLVRRRGQEARLRCSPMKGHSHVYWYRQLPEEGLKFMVYLQKENIIDESGMPKERFSAEFPKEGPSILRIQQVVRGDSAAYFCASSPPAPGSEGYTFGSGTRLTVV.

The chain joins TRBV2 to TRBJ2-7; 8 positions agree with TRBD1. CDR1 is SNHLY and CDR2 is FYNNEI in the germline V gene. V shed 6 bases, J shed 4 bases, and the junction held 8 bases outside the gene matches. The CDR3 is 14 residues long. DNA of the CDR3: TGTGCCAGCAGGAGAGACAGGGGAATTTACGAGCAGTACTTC. It yields the protein CASRRDRGIYEQYF.

Only a few counts were recorded for this clone. The CDR3 DNA sequence: TGTGCCAGCAGCGCAGGACTAGCGGGATCCCCCTACGAGCAGTACTTC. Protein sequence: CASSAGLAGSPYEQYF. The gene calls are TRBV9 and TRBJ2-7, with 12 positions matching TRBD2. Germline lookup yields CDR1 SGDLS and CDR2 YYNGEE. Trimming removed 3 bases from V and 2 bases from J; junction bases left unmatched: 6. The CDR3 is 16 amino acids.

This clone was seen only a few times. The chain is built from TRBV5-1 and TRBJ2-3; 9 bases agree with TRBD2. V gave up 0 bases and J gave up 4 bases; unmatched junction bases: 6. Germline V gene sequence: CDR1 SGHRS, CDR2 YFSETQ. This CDR3 contains 16 residues. The CDR3 region is CASSLVLAGSADTQYF. CDR3 bases: TGCGCCAGCAGCTTGGTGCTAGCGGGATCGGCAGATACGCAGTATTTT.

CDR3 in DNA: TGTGCCAGCACCCGAGGTGGACTATCAGCCTACGAGCAGTACTTC. It encodes CASTRGGLSAYEQYF. This chain links TRBV28 with TRBJ2-7; tentative D call: TRBD2 (6 bases). V lost 7 bases to trimming and J lost 2 bases, with 18 bases between them. This CDR3 region has 15 residues. Germline assignment: CDR1 MDHEN and CDR2 SYDVKM.

This rearrangement joins TRBV28 to TRBJ1-3, with D tentatively TRBD1 (5 bases). The V gene's germline CDR1 is MDHEN and CDR2 SYDVKM. This CDR3 contains 17 residues. V lost 8 bases, J lost 0 bases, and 20 bases lay in between. CDR3 residues: CASLQHRDSSSGNTIYF. The DNA of the CDR3 is TGTGCCAGCCTCCAACACCGGGACTCGAGCTCTGGAAACACCATATATTTT.